This T cell receptor beta chain came from a study of T cells in Graves' hyperthyroidism and ophthalmopathy. The study's findings and limits: In validation, the model predicted ophthalmopathy. These predictions came a median roughly six months before onset. Within blood appeared most thyroid clonotypes that had expanded above 0.001.

Germline lookup yields CDR1 MGHRA and CDR2 YSYEKL. Trimming shortened V by 3 bases and J by 0 bases, and 11 bases separated the two germline ends. The CDR3 spans 15 residues. In its sample, this clonotype was seen a few times. Its antigen is not known. What was amplified from RNA transcripts were TCR beta CDR3 regions. Primed by the HTBI set, a first-round RT-PCR was run on the TCR CDR3. TCRdb called the multiplex PCR reads again in MiXCR, with one record for every CDR3 protein. The sample yields 250,000 to 300,000 distinct CDR3 sequences, roughly an eighth seen once. PBMCs came from about 10 ml fresh peripheral blood.

V is TRBV4-1 and J is TRBJ1-1; weak D call: TRBD1 (6 bases). This clonotype was obtained from a woman between 35 and 50 years old with Graves' hyperthyroidism. The sample was blood. CDR3 nucleotide sequence: TGCGCCAGCAGCCACCAACAGGGAGTGAACACTGAAGCTTTCTTT. This translates into CASSHQQGVNTEAFF.